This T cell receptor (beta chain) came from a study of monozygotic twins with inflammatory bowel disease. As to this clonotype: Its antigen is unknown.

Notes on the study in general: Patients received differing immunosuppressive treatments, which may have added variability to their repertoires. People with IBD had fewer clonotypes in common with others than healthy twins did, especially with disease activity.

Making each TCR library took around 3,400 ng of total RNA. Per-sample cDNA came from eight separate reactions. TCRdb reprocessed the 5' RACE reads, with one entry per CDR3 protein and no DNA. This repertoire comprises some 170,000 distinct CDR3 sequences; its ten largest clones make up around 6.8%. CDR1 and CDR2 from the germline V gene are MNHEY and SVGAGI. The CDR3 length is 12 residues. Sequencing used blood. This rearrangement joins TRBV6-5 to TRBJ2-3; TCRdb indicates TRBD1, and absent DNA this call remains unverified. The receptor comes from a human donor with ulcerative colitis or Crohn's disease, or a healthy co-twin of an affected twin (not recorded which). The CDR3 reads CATTGVTDTQYF.